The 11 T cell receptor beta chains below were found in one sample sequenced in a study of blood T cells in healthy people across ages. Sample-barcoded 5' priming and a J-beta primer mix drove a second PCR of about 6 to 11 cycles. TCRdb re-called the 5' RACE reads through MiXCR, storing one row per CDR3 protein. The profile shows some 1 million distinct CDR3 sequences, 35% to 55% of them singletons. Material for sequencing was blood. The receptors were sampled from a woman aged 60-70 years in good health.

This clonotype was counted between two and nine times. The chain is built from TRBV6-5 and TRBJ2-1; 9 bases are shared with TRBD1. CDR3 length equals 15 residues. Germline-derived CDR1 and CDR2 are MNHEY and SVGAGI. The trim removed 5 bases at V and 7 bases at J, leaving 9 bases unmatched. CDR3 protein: CASSGGTGRENEQFF. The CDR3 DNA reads TGTGCCAGCAGTGGGGGGACAGGGCGGGAGAATGAGCAGTTCTTC.

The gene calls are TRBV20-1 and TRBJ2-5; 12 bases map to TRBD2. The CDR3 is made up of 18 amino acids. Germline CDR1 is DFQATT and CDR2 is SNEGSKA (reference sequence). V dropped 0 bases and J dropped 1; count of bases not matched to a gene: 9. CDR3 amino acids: CSARDPRLAGVTQETQYF. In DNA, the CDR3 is TGCAGTGCTAGAGATCCGCGACTAGCGGGAGTGACCCAAGAGACCCAGTACTTC.

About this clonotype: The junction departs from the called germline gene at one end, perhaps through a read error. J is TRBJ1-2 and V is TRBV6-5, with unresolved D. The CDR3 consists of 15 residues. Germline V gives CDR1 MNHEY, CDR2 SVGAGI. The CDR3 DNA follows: TGTGCCAGCAGTTACTCTGGACGGAATAACTGTGGCTACACCTTC. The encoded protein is CASSYSGRNNCGYTF.

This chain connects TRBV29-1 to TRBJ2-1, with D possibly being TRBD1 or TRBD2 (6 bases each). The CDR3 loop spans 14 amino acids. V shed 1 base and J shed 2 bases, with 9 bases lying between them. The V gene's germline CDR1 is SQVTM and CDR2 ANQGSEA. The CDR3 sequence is CSVEGGAAYNEQFF. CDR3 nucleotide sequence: TGCAGCGTTGAAGGGGGGGCCGCCTACAATGAGCAGTTCTTC.

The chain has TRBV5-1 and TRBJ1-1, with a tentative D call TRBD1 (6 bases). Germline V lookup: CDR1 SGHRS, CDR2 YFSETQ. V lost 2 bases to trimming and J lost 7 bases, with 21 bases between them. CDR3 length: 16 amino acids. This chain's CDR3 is CASSLPTNGDKGEAFF. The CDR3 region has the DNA TGCGCCAGCAGCTTACCTACCAACGGGGACAAGGGTGAAGCTTTCTTT. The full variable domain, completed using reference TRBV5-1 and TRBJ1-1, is KAGVTQTPRYLIKTRGQQVTLSCSPISGHRSVSWYQQTPGQGLQFLFEYFSETQRNKGNFPGRFSGRQFSNSRSEMNVSTLELGDSALYLCASSLPTNGDKGEAFFGQGTRLTVV.

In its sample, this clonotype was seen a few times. CDR3 sequence: CSARILAGFEETQYF. The CDR3 DNA follows: TGCAGTGCTAGAATACTAGCGGGTTTTGAAGAGACCCAGTACTTC. V gene TRBV20-1 combines with J gene TRBJ2-5; 9 nucleotides align to TRBD2. Germline CDR1 reads DFQATT; CDR2 reads SNEGSKA (reference sequence). The CDR3 consists of 15 residues. V shed 2 bases, J shed 3 bases, and the junction held 7 bases outside the gene matches.

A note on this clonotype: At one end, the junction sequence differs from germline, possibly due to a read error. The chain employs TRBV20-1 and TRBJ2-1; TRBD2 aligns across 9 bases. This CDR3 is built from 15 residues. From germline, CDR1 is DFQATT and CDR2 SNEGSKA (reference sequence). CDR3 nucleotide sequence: TGCAGTGCTCATCTAGCGGGATCCCGGTACAGTGAGCAGTTCTTC. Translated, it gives CSAHLAGSRYSEQFF.

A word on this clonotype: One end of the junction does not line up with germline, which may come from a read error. In DNA, the CDR3 is TGTGCCTGCAGCTTATCGGGGGGCCAAGAGACCCAGTACTTC. It translates to CACSLSGGQETQYF. This chain uses TRBV7-6 with TRBJ2-5, with 7 bases identical to TRBD2. The CDR3 extends over 14 amino acids. Germline CDR1 is SGHVS and CDR2 is FNYEAQ.

The CDR3 sequence: CASSPQTSWAETQYF. For the CDR3, the DNA is TGTGCCAGCTCACCTCAGACTAGTTGGGCAGAGACCCAGTACTTC. The rearrangement links TRBV18 to TRBJ2-5; possible D gene TRBD2, 6 bases. The CDR3 runs to 15 residues. The V gene's germline CDR1 is KGHSH and CDR2 LQKENI. V was shortened by 3 bases and J by 4 bases, with 15 bases between the two germline ends.

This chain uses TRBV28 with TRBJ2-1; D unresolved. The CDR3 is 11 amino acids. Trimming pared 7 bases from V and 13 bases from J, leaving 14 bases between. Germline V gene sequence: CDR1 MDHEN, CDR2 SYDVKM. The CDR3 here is CASNVQETQFF. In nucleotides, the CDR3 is TGTGCCAGCAACGTACAAGAGACCCAGTTCTTC.

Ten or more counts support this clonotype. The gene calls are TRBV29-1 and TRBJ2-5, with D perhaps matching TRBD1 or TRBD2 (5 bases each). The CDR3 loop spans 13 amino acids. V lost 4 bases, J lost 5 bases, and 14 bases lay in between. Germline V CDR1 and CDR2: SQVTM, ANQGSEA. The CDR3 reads CSVVIRGVETQYF. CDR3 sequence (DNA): TGCAGCGTTGTGATAAGAGGGGTGGAGACCCAGTACTTC.